Listed here is a single TCR beta chain. Its specificity is not known. Every contributor of samples was a Caucasian grown-up residing in Nashville, Tennessee. Splitting the CD4+ cells yielded a CD45RA+ naive subset and a CD45RA-negative memory subset. The assay was immunoSEQ multiplex PCR, and TCRdb's table has in-frame clones only and misses some. The repertoire has 780,000 or so clones, about two thirds of them found once; the top ten carry under 2%. The germline V gene has CDR1 SNHLY and CDR2 FYNNEI. With V trimmed by 7 bases and J by 5 bases, 13 bases remained unmatched. The CDR3 consists of 15 residues. These data are taken from a study of shared clonotypes between healthy human individuals. Points from the study as a whole: Some clonotypes were shared by all four sorted-subset donors, while others were not shared. The non-shared ones had lower generation probabilities than the shared ones. It was observed that approximately 5% of naive CD4 clonotypes were shared across several donors.

This chain connects TRBV2 to TRBJ1-2, with TRBD1 matching over 7 bases. The specimen was memory CD4+ T cells sorted from blood. Noted subset: CD45RA-negative fraction. This receptor was obtained from a woman between 25 and 40 years old in good health. CDR3 sequence reads: CASNSPEQTGYGYTF. CDR3 bases: TGTGCCAGCAATAGTCCTGAACAGACAGGGTATGGCTACACCTTC.